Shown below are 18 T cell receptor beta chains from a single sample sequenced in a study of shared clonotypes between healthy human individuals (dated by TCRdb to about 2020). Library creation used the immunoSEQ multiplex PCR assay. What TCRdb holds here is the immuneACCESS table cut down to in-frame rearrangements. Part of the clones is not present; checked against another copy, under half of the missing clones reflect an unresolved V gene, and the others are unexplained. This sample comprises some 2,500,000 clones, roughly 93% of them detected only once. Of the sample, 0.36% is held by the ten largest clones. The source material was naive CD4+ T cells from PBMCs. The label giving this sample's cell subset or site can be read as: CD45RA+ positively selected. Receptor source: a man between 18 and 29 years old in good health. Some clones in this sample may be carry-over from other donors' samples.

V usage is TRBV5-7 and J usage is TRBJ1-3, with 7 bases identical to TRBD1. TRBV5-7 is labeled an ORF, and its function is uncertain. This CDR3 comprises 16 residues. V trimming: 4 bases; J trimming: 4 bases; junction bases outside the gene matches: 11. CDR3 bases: TGTGCCAGCAGCGTTACTAGGGGGCTTTCAGGAAACACCATATATTTT. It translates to CASSVTRGLSGNTIYF.

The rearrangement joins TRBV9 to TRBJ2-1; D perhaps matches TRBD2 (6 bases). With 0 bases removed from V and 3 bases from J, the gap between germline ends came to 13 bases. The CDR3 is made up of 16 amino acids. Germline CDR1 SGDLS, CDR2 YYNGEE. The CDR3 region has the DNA TGTGCCAGCAGCGTAGCCCCGGTGGAGGGCTACAATGAGCAGTTCTTC. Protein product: CASSVAPVEGYNEQFF. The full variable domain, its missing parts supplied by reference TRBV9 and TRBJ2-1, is DSGVTQTPKHLITATGQRVTLRCSPRSGDLSVYWYQQSLDQGLQFLIQYYNGEERAKGNILERFSAQQFPDLHSELNLSSLELGDSALYFCASSVAPVEGYNEQFFGPGTRLTVL.

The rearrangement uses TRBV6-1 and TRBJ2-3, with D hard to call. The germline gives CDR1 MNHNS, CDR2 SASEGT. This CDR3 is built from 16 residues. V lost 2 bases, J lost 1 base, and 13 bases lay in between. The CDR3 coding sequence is TGTGCCAGCAGTGAATCCGTCCTCCGGGGCACAGATACGCAGTATTTT. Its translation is CASSESVLRGTDTQYF.

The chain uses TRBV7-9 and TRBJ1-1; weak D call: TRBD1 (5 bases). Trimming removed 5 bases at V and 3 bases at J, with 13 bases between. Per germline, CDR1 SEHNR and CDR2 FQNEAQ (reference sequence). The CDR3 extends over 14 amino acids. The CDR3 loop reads CASSPGGLDTEAFF. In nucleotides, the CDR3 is TGTGCCAGCAGCCCTGGGGGGTTGGACACTGAAGCTTTCTTT.

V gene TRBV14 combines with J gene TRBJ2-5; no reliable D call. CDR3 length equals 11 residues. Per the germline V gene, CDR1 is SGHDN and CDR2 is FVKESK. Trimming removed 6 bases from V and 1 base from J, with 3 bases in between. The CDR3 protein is CASSGQETQYF. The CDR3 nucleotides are TGTGCCAGCAGTGGCCAAGAGACCCAGTACTTC.

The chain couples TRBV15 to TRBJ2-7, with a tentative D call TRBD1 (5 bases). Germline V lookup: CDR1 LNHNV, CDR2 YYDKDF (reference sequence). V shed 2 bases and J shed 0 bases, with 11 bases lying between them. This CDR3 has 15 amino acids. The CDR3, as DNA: TGTGCCACCAGCAGAAACAGGTTTTCCTCCTACGAGCAGTACTTC. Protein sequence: CATSRNRFSSYEQYF.

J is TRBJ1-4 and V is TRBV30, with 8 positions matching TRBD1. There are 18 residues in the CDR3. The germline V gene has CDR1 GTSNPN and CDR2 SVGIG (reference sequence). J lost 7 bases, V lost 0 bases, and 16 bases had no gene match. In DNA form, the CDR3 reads TGTGCCTGGAGTGTAGGGGCAGGGGGCCCTGGGGTCGGTGAAAAACTGTTTTTT. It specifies CAWSVGAGGPGVGEKLFF.

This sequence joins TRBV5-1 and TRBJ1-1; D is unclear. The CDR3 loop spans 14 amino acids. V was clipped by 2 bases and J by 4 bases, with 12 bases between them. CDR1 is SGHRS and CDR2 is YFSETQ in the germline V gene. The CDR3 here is CASSLTSGSTEAFF. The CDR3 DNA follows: TGCGCCAGCAGCTTAACGTCAGGAAGCACTGAAGCTTTCTTT.

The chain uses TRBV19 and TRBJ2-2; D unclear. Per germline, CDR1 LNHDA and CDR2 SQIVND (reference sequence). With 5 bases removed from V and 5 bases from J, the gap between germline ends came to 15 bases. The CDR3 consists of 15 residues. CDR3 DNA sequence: TGTGCCAGTAGTTTCATGAGCGCCCTGACCGGGGAGCTGTTTTTT. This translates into CASSFMSALTGELFF.

The CDR3 loop is CASSLQVSYEQYF. CDR3 nucleotide sequence: TGTGCCAGCAGCTTACAGGTTAGCTACGAGCAGTACTTC. The chain has TRBV7-2 and TRBJ2-7; the D is unclear. V was trimmed by 2 bases and J by 3 bases, leaving 8 bases between them. This CDR3 is built from 13 residues. CDR1 and CDR2 from the germline V gene are SGHTA and FQGNSA. The entire variable domain, with the rest obtained from reference TRBV7-2 and TRBJ2-7, is as follows: GAGVSQSPSNKVTEKGKDVELRCDPISGHTALYWYRQSLGQGLEFLIYFQGNSAPDKSGLPSDRFSAERTGGSVSTLTIQRTQQEDSAVYLCASSLQVSYEQYFGPGTRLTVT.

CDR3 nucleotides: TGCGCCAGCAGTGCGACAGTCATGGTTGCGTACGAGCAGTACTTC. Translation gives CASSATVMVAYEQYF. The chain recombines TRBV10-2 with TRBJ2-7, with D possibly being TRBD1 (5 bases). Germline assignment: CDR1 WSHSY and CDR2 SAAADI. The ends were cut back, 4 bases at V and 4 bases at J, with 17 bases in the middle. This CDR3 is built from 15 residues.

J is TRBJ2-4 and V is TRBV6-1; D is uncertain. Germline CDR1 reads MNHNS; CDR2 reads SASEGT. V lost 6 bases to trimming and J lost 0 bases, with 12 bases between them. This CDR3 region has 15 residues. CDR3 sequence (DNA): TGTGCCAGCAGGTATTATGCGTTAGCCAAAAACATTCAGTACTTC. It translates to CASRYYALAKNIQYF.

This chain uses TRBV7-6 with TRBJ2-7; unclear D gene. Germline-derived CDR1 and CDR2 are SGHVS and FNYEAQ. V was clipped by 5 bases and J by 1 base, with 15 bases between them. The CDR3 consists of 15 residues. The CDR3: CASSPRGHLSYEQYF. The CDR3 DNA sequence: TGTGCCAGCAGCCCCCGCGGCCACCTGTCCTACGAGCAGTACTTC.

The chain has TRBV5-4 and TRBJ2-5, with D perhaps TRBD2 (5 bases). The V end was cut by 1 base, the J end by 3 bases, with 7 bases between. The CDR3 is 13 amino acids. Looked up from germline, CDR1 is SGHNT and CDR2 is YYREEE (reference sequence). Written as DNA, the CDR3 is TGTGCCAGCAGCTTGACGAGGGAAGAGACCCAGTACTTC. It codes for CASSLTREETQYF.

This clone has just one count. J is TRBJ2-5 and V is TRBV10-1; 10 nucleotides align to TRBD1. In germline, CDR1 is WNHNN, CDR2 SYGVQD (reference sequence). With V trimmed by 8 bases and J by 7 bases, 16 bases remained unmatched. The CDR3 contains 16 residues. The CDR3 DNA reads TGCGCCAGCTCGCGATGGACAGGGGGTACCCCTGCGACCCAGTACTTC. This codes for CASSRWTGGTPATQYF.

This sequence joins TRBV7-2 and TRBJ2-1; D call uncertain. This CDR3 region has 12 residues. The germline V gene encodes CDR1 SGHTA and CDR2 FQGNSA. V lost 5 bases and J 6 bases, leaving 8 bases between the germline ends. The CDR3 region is CASSPTSNEQFF. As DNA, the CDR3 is TGTGCCAGCAGCCCTACAAGCAATGAGCAGTTCTTC. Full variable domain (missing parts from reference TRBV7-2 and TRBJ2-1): GAGVSQSPSNKVTEKGKDVELRCDPISGHTALYWYRQSLGQGLEFLIYFQGNSAPDKSGLPSDRFSAERTGGSVSTLTIQRTQQEDSAVYLCASSPTSNEQFFGPGTRLTVL.

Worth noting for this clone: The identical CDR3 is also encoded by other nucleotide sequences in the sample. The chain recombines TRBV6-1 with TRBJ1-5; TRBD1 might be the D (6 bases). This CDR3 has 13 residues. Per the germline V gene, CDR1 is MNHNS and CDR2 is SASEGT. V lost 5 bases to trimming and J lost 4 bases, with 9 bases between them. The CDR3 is CASSLTGNQPQHF. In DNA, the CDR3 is TGTGCCAGCAGTTTAACAGGGAATCAGCCCCAGCATTTT.

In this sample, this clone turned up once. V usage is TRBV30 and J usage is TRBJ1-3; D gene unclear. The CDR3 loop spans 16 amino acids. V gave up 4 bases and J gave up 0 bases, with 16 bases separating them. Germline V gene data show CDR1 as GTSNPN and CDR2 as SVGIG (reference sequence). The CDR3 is CAWTLAGWGSGNTIYF. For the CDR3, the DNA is TGTGCCTGGACCCTGGCAGGATGGGGCTCTGGAAACACCATATATTTT.